This TCR beta chain was observed in a study of T cell responses to AZD1222 COVID-19 vaccine. In the study overall: Second-dose schedules of about 4 or about 12 weeks were combined.

Comment on this clone: The antigen is undetermined.

Whole-study results and caveats: A mostly white British donor set with more females was recruited, and clonal diversity was possibly underestimated. Baseline testing showed seropositivity in only a handful of AZD1222 recipients. Sampling captured repertoires only after the peak T cell response.

Germline V gives CDR1 LNHNV, CDR2 YYDKDF (reference sequence). The CDR3 runs to 15 residues. After removal of 1 base from V and 3 bases from J, the junction contained 5 bases not matched to a gene. Assay used: immunoSEQ multiplex PCR; TCRdb lists only in-frame clones, some missing. The data contain approximately 160,000 clones, 90% of them singletons. Source: peripheral blood, taken on day 0 of AZD1222 vaccination. The rearrangement links TRBV15 to TRBJ1-2, with 7 nucleotides matching TRBD1. This TCR was recovered from an adult in good health. The CDR3 region is CATSRGDSRDYGYTF. CDR3 bases: TGTGCCACCAGCAGAGGGGACAGTCGGGACTATGGCTACACCTTC.